The 20 T cell receptor beta chains presented below share a single source sample, sequenced in a study of early T cells in non-severe SARS-CoV-2 infection. One entry per CDR3 protein, called by TCRdb with MiXCR from the 5' RACE reads. The sample gives roughly 81,000 distinct CDR3 sequences, 6% to 7% of which show up once; 7.8% is in the top ten. The sequenced material came from whole blood. The receptor source for this set is an adult who was a healthcare worker with PCR-confirmed SARS-CoV-2 infection or an uninfected control (not recorded which).

The chain links TRBV27 to TRBJ2-5; D is unclear. The CDR3 runs to 15 residues. V was clipped by 0 bases and J by 5 bases, with 13 bases between them. In germline, CDR1 is MNHEY, CDR2 SMNVEV (reference sequence). Here the CDR3 DNA reads TGTGCCAGCAGTTTATCTTGGGCCAAAGACGAGACCCAGTACTTC. Its protein product is CASSLSWAKDETQYF.

For this clonotype: The junction departs from germline at one end; a sequencing error may be responsible. The rearrangement uses TRBV25-1 and TRBJ2-1, with 11 bases that match TRBD2. The CDR3 sequence is 13 residues long. Per germline, CDR1 MGHDK and CDR2 SYGVNS. The CDR3 sequence is CASSESGGLAGAW. DNA for the CDR3: TGTGCCAGCAGTGAATCAGGAGGACTAGCGGGTGCTTGG.

This clonotype was counted between two and nine times. This chain uses TRBV4-2 with TRBJ2-3; tentative D call: TRBD1 (6 bases). The CDR3 is 15 amino acids. Trimming pared 5 bases from V and 0 bases from J, leaving 12 bases between. Germline CDR1 reads LGHNA; CDR2 reads YNFKEQ. The CDR3 DNA reads TGTGCCAGCAGCGTGGACAGATCTAGCACAGATACGCAGTATTTT. It encodes CASSVDRSSTDTQYF.

This clonotype was detected only a few times. V is TRBV7-9 and J is TRBJ2-7; possible D gene TRBD1, 5 bases. Trimming left V 6 bases short and J 2 bases short, with 17 bases between. CDR1 is SEHNR, CDR2 FQNEAQ, per germline (reference sequence). The length of the CDR3 is 15 residues. The CDR3 sequence is CASSPTGSLPYEQYF. CDR3 coding DNA: TGTGCCAGCAGTCCAACAGGTTCTTTACCCTACGAGCAGTACTTC.

CDR3 bases: TGTGCCAGCAGCCTACAGGCGAACTATGGCTACACCTTC. This codes for CASSLQANYGYTF. The gene calls are TRBV7-2 and TRBJ1-2, with D possibly TRBD1 on 5 matching bases. The CDR3 spans 13 residues. Germline CDR1 is SGHTA and CDR2 is FQGNSA. Trimming removed 5 bases at V and 2 bases at J, with 9 bases between.

In its sample, this clonotype was seen a few times. The V call is TRBV25-1, the J call TRBJ1-1; D perhaps matches TRBD1 (6 bases). The CDR3 runs 16 residues. Looked up from germline, CDR1 is MGHDK and CDR2 is SYGVNS. V shed 5 bases and J shed 4 bases, with 20 bases lying between them. CDR3 sequence (DNA): TGTGCCAGCAGTTTGTTCTCCAGGGGAGTCGGCACTGAAGCTTTCTTT. The encoded protein is CASSLFSRGVGTEAFF.

This clonotype has a count of ten or more. V usage is TRBV7-2 and J usage is TRBJ1-3; the match to TRBD1 covers 11 bases. V dropped 3 bases and J dropped 4; count of bases not matched to a gene: 8. Germline CDR1 SGHTA, CDR2 FQGNSA. The length of the CDR3 is 17 residues. The CDR3 protein is CASSFRTGGARGNTIYF. For the CDR3, the DNA is TGTGCCAGCAGCTTTAGGACAGGGGGCGCAAGGGGAAACACCATATATTTT.

This clonotype was picked up a small number of times. The rearrangement uses TRBV19 and TRBJ1-1, with D tentatively TRBD1 (5 bases). V was clipped by 7 bases and J by 1 base, with 13 bases between them. The CDR3 loop spans 14 amino acids. In germline, CDR1 is LNHDA, CDR2 SQIVND (reference sequence). The CDR3 is CASNPGPTNTEAFF. The CDR3 coding sequence is TGTGCCAGTAACCCGGGACCCACGAACACTGAAGCTTTCTTT. The full variable domain, in which reference TRBV19 and TRBJ1-1 provide the parts outside the CDR3, is DGGITQSPKYLFRKEGQNVTLSCEQNLNHDAMYWYRQDPGQGLRLIYYSQIVNDFQKGDIAEGYSVSREKKESFPLTVTSAQKNPTAFYLCASNPGPTNTEAFFGQGTRLTVV.

In this sample, this clonotype turned up a few times. V usage is TRBV30 and J usage is TRBJ1-2; D is possibly TRBD1 (6 bases). The CDR3 consists of 14 residues. Deletions cut 4 bases from V and 4 bases from J, with 16 bases between. Germline V lookup: CDR1 GTSNPN, CDR2 SVGIG (reference sequence). In DNA, the CDR3 is TGTGCCTGGAAAGTCCCAGGGGCCTTCTATGGCTACACCTTC. Translating it yields CAWKVPGAFYGYTF.

This clonotype was counted many times. The chain has TRBV20-1 and TRBJ2-7, with TRBD2 matching 10 bases. This CDR3 contains 15 residues. J was trimmed by 5 bases and V by 3 bases; bases with no gene match: 10. Looked up from germline, CDR1 is DFQATT and CDR2 is SNEGSKA (reference sequence). The CDR3 DNA is TGCAGTGCTAGTTGGGGGACTAGCGATAAGGACGAGCAGTACTTC. It translates to CSASWGTSDKDEQYF.

Only a few counts were recorded for this clonotype. The chain is built from TRBV24-1 and TRBJ1-4; D is perhaps TRBD1 (6 bases). This CDR3 comprises 15 residues. The V end lost 6 bases, the J end lost 8 bases, and 18 bases lay between the germline ends. CDR1 is KGHDR, CDR2 SFDVKD, per germline. CDR3 DNA: TGTGCCACCAGTCCGATAGGGGGTGTGGGAGAAAAACTGTTTTTT. Encoded protein: CATSPIGGVGEKLFF.

The rearrangement joins TRBV2 to TRBJ1-4; no clear D gene. The V end was cut by 8 bases, the J end by 0 bases, with 10 bases between. The CDR3 has 14 residues. Per the germline V gene, CDR1 is SNHLY and CDR2 is FYNNEI. CDR3 protein: CASAFRATNEKLFF. The CDR3 nucleotides are TGTGCCAGCGCATTCCGGGCAACTAATGAAAAACTGTTTTTT.

Regarding this clonotype: The junction departs from germline at one end; a sequencing error may be responsible. The chain uses TRBV19 and TRBJ2-2; D gene uncertain. The CDR3 runs to 12 residues. Per germline, CDR1 LNHDA and CDR2 SQIVND (reference sequence). The CDR3 here is CSSRIGPGELFF. The CDR3 nucleotides read TGTTCCAGCCGAATAGGACCCGGGGAGCTGTTTTTT.

The chain links TRBV12-3 or TRBV12-4 to TRBJ2-6, with D perhaps matching TRBD1 or TRBD2 (5 bases each). This CDR3 spans 15 amino acids. V gave up 4 bases and J gave up 2 bases, with 9 bases separating them. Here the CDR3 DNA reads TGTGCCAGCAGTTATGGGGGAACTGGGGCCAACGTCCTGACTTTC. It encodes CASSYGGTGANVLTF.

This clonotype has a count of ten or more. The chain has TRBV4-2 and TRBJ2-3, with D perhaps TRBD2 (7 bases). The CDR3 consists of 15 residues. Trimming took 5 bases from V and 1 from J, leaving 13 bases between them. The germline gives CDR1 LGHNA, CDR2 YNFKEQ. Here the CDR3 DNA reads TGTGCCAGCAGCATACAGGGAGGGGGCACAGATACGCAGTATTTT. Protein product: CASSIQGGGTDTQYF.

V gene TRBV2 combines with J gene TRBJ2-7, with D possibly TRBD1 on 5 matching bases. Trimming cost V 6 bases and J 4 bases, with 13 bases left between them. Per germline, CDR1 SNHLY and CDR2 FYNNEI. This CDR3 comprises 13 residues. CDR3 amino acids: CASRQGGTYEQYF. The CDR3 DNA reads TGTGCCAGCAGGCAGGGCGGTACGTACGAGCAGTACTTC. Full variable domain (outside the CDR3, taken from reference TRBV2 and TRBJ2-7): EPEVTQTPSHQVTQMGQEVILRCVPISNHLYFYWYRQILGQKVEFLVSFYNNEISEKSEIFDDQFSVERPDGSNFTLKIRSTKLEDSAMYFCASRQGGTYEQYFGPGTRLTVT.

The table lists this clonotype with a few counts. The chain uses TRBV6-1 and TRBJ1-5; 10 nucleotides agree with TRBD1. Per germline, CDR1 MNHNS and CDR2 SASEGT. The CDR3 is 16 residues long. Germline trimming cut 7 bases from V and 0 bases from J; bases unmatched to any gene: 6. The CDR3 sequence is CASIEDRGYSNQPQHF. The CDR3 DNA sequence: TGTGCCAGCATTGAGGACAGGGGGTATAGCAATCAGCCCCAGCATTTT.

For the CDR3, the DNA is TGTGCCAGCAGTCCGATAGCGGGGGCCTTCCAAGAGACCCAGTACTTC. Protein product: CASSPIAGAFQETQYF. The chain recombines TRBV27 with TRBJ2-5, with 9 bases aligning to TRBD2. Germline V gene sequence: CDR1 MNHEY, CDR2 SMNVEV (reference sequence). The V segment lost 5 bases and the J segment 1 base; nucleotides outside the gene matches: 8. CDR3 length equals 16 residues.

The chain has TRBV7-2 and TRBJ2-5; TRBD2 might be the D (6 bases). V lost 5 bases, J lost 2 bases, and 15 bases lay in between. Per germline, CDR1 SGHTA and CDR2 FQGNSA. This CDR3 contains 15 residues. The CDR3: CASSPRGSGQETQYF. CDR3 bases: TGTGCCAGCAGCCCCCGCGGTAGCGGACAAGAGACCCAGTACTTC.

This clonotype was detected only a few times. The J gene is TRBJ2-3, the V gene TRBV20-1; 8 nucleotides line up with TRBD2. The V and J ends lost 4 bases and 5 bases, in that order; junction bases with no gene match: 8. Germline V lookup: CDR1 DFQATT, CDR2 SNEGSKA (reference sequence). There are 14 residues in the CDR3. The CDR3 DNA reads as TGCAGTGCTATAGTGCGGGGGGCAGGAGATACGCAGTATTTT. It yields the protein CSAIVRGAGDTQYF.